The source of this TCR beta chain is a study of glioma-infiltrating T cells. General study points: CDR3 overlap between tissue and blood was very small. Gliomas, especially low-grade, showed above-expected tissue-blood divergence; non-neoplastic patients showed below.

The iRepertoire nested amplicon-rescue multiplex PCR amplified TCR alpha and beta CDR3s from RNA. For one-step reverse transcription and amplification, 100-400 ng of tissue mRNA or PBMC total RNA was used. TCRdb fed the multiplex PCR reads into MiXCR, producing one record per CDR3 protein. This sample has about 130,000 distinct CDR3 sequences, with approximately 25% found just once. This clonotype was observed many times. The antigen is not known. The receptor was isolated from a human donor with low-grade glioma or glioblastoma, undergoing nonglioma brain surgery, or in good health (not recorded which). The source material was glioma tissue, nonneoplastic brain tissue, or PBMCs (not recorded which).

In nucleotides, the CDR3 is TGTGCCAGCAGTGAGTGGGTTGGCGGGCTAAAGAATGAGCAGTTCTTC. This codes for CASSEWVGGLKNEQFF. V gene TRBV6-1 combines with J gene TRBJ2-1; D is perhaps TRBD2 (5 bases). V lost 3 bases, J lost 7 bases, and 19 bases lay in between. CDR3 length equals 16 residues. In germline, CDR1 is MNHNS, CDR2 SASEGT.